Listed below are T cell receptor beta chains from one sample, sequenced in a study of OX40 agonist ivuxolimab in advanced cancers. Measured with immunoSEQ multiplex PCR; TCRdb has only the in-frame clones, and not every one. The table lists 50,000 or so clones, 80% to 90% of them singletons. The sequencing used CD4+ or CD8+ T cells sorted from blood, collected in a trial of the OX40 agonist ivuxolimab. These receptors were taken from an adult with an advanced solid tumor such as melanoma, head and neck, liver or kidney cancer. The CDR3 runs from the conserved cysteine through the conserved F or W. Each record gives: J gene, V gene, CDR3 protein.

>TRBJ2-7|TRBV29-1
CSSKDGNHEQYF
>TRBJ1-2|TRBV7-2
CASSDRDRGGYTF
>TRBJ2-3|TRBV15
CATSRDQAASEDTQYF
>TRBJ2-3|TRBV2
CASSADLADTQYF
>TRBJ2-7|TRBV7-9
CASSFAGDVSYEQYF
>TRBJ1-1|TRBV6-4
CASSVSNMNTEAFF
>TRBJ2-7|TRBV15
CATSREGTGNYEQYF
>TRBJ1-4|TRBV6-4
CASRRGRNEKLFF
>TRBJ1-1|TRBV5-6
CASSLAGSTEAFF
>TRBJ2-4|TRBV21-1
CASSKGRGHYAKNIQYF
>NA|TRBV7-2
CASSLEAGGLYEQYF
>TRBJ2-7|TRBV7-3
CASSFVARAYEQYF
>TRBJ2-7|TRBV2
CASTQAGGPYEQYF
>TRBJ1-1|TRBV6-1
CASIRTNTEAFF
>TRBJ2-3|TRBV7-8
CASSVPGLATDTQYF
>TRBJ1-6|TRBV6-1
CASSETVAYNSPLHF
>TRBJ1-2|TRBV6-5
CASSYSIDSYGYTF
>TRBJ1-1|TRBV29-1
CSVDTGGTEAFF
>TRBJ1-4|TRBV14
CASSRYPLEKLFF
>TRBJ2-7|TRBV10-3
CATLNGGTYEQYF
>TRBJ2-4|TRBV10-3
CAISGILSSIQYF
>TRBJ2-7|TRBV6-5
CASRVTDRASYEQYF
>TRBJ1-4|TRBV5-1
CASSSDRGREKLFF
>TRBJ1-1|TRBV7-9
CASSLVRETEAFF
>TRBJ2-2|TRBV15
CATSSSTGVNTGELFF
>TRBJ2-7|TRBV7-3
CASSLDQRVNYEQYF
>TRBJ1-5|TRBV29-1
CSVATAQNQPQHF
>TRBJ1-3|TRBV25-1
CASRGPGQGVQSGNTIYF
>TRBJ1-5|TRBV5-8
CASSSRLRSNNQPQHF
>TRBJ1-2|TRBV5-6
CASSLIDIPYGYTF
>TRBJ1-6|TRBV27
CASSSDRKSPLHF
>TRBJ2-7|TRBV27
CASSPPRAYGSYEQYF
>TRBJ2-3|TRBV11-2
CASSSDIDTQYF
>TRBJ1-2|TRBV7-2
CASSLGGQGGGSYTF
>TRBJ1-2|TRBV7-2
CASSFRDLRYGYTF
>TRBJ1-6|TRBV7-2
CASSLDGLMYNSPLHF
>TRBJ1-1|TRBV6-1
CASMVAVMNTEAFF
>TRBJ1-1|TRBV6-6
CASSYQGINTEAFF
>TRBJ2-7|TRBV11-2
CASSLSGGYEQYF
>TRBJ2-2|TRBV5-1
CASSLGGRTNTGELFF
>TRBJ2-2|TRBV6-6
CASSLTGGSNTGELFF
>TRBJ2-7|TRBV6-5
CATSRLERYEQYF
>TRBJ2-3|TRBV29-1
CSVAPPGAAQYF
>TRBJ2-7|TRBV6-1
CASSLRNSFYEQYF
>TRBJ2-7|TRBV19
CASSIGDRGGYEQYF
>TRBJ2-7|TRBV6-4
CACKSERPFGTYEQYF
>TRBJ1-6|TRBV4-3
CASSQDSYNSPLHF
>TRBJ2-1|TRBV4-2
CASSRGLANEQFF
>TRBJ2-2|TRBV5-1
CASSLQGGTGELFF
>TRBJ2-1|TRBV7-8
CASSNPTSPSYNEQFF
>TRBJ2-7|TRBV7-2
CASSPLRGSYEQYF
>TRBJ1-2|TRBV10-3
CAIAAGPYGYTF